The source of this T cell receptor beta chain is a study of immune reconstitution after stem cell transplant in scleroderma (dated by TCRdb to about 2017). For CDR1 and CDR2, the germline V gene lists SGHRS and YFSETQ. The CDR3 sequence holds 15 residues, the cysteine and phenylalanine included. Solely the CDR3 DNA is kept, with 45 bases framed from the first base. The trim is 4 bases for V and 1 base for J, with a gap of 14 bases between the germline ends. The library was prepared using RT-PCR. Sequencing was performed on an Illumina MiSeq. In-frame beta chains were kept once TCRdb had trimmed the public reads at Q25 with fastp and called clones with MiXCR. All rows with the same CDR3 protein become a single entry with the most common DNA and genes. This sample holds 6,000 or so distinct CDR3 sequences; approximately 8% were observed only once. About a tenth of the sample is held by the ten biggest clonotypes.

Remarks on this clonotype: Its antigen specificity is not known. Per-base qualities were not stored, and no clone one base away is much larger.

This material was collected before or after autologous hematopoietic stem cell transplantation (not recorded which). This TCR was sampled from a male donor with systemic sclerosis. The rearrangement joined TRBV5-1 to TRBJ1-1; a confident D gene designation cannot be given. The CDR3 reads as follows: CASSTETGSNTEAFF. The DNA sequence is TGCGCCAGCAGCACCGAGACCGGGTCGAACACTGAAGCTTTCTTT.